This T cell receptor (beta chain) appears in the sequencing data of a study of blood T cell repertoires in COVID-19. On the study more broadly: The United States, Italy and Spain provided the acute and convalescent COVID-19 samples. Nucleic acid was either cDNA or gDNA, and it came from T cells, B-cell-depleted T cells, or PBMCs.

Trimming took 6 bases from V and 6 from J, leaving 9 bases between them. Germline CDR1 reads SNHLY; CDR2 reads FYNNEI. The CDR3 has 11 residues. Per the authors' pipeline: Nucleated cell counts were estimated from reference gene primer amplification. Profiling relied on immunoSEQ multiplex PCR, and the TCRdb table lists in-frame clones only, not all of them. The DNA was the basis for D and trimming; V, J and clone size are from that table. The sample lists tens of thousands of clones, about 90% occurring once. J is TRBJ2-7 and V is TRBV2, with D unresolved. Source material: peripheral blood. The receptor comes from a woman aged 80 or older with acute or convalescent COVID-19. DNA of the CDR3: TGTGCCAGCAGCCCGAAAGCCGAGCAGTACTTC. Protein sequence: CASSPKAEQYF.